Each of the 15 T cell receptor beta chains below was sequenced from the same sample in a study of T cells in Graves' hyperthyroidism and ophthalmopathy. Using RNA transcripts as the source, TCR beta CDR3 regions were amplified. HTBI primers were the set used in a first-round RT-PCR of the TCR CDR3. TCRdb redid the calling of the multiplex PCR reads with MiXCR, one entry per CDR3 protein. The top ten hold 34% of the sample, which has 350,000 or so distinct CDR3 sequences, 17% seen once. The sequencing sample was made of blood. The receptors were gathered from a woman aged 30 to 39 with Graves' hyperthyroidism that later progressed to Graves' ophthalmopathy.

This clonotype occurred a few times. This sequence joins TRBV5-4 and TRBJ2-5; 9 bases align to TRBD2. The CDR3 extends over 15 amino acids. Germline CDR1 reads SGHNT; CDR2 reads YYREEE (reference sequence). J was trimmed by 5 bases and V by 0 bases; bases with no gene match: 5. CDR3 residues: CASSLGSGRKETQYF. CDR3 nucleotide sequence: TGTGCCAGCAGCTTGGGTAGCGGGAGAAAGGAGACCCAGTACTTC.

This clonotype was detected many times. The V gene is TRBV19, the J gene TRBJ2-5, with 7 bases aligning to TRBD2. The CDR3 is 15 residues long. V lost 7 bases, J lost 2 bases, and 10 bases stayed unmatched. CDR1 and CDR2 (germline): LNHDA, SQIVND (reference sequence). The CDR3 DNA follows: TGTGCCAGTACCTCCCGGCGGGAGAGACAAGAGACCCAGTACTTC. Its protein product is CASTSRRERQETQYF.

This clonotype was detected a few times. The J gene is TRBJ1-1, the V gene TRBV7-9; a weak D match, TRBD1 (5 bases). Germline lookup yields CDR1 SEHNR and CDR2 FQNEAQ (reference sequence). The CDR3 spans 14 residues. V was trimmed by 3 bases and J by 0 bases, leaving 8 bases between them. CDR3 sequence reads: CASSFWGLNTEAFF. CDR3 coding DNA: TGTGCCAGCAGCTTTTGGGGGTTGAACACTGAAGCTTTCTTT.

There are many counts of this clonotype. The chain joins TRBV27 to TRBJ1-2, with a possible D match to TRBD1 (5 bases). This CDR3 has 14 amino acids. Trimming stripped 3 bases from V and 4 bases from J, with 12 bases between. Germline V gene sequence: CDR1 MNHEY, CDR2 SMNVEV (reference sequence). The DNA of the CDR3 is TGTGCCAGCAGTTTGCAACACAGGCCCTATGGCTACACCTTC. It translates to CASSLQHRPYGYTF.

This clonotype was observed a few times. The junction does not match germline at one end; this may be a read error. J is TRBJ1-3 and V is TRBV12-3 or TRBV12-4, with D unresolved. The CDR3 covers 12 residues. CDR3 residues: CASSLSGNIIYF. CDR3 nucleotides: TGTGCCAGCAGTTTATCTGGAAACATCATATATTTT.

The gene calls are TRBV27 and TRBJ2-3; the match to TRBD2 covers 10 bases. Germline loops: CDR1 MNHEY, CDR2 SMNVEV (reference sequence). The J segment lost 5 bases and the V segment lost 3 bases, leaving 8 bases of the junction unmatched. This CDR3 has 16 residues. The CDR3 region is CASSLPSGSGIDTQYF. Here the CDR3 DNA reads TGTGCCAGCAGTTTGCCTAGCGGGAGTGGTATAGATACGCAGTATTTT.

A note on this clonotype: A much larger clone differs by one base, so this may be a read error. The chain recombines TRBV7-2 with TRBJ2-7, with 11 bases matching TRBD2. Germline assignment: CDR1 SGHTA and CDR2 FQGNSA. The length of the CDR3 is 15 residues. Trimming at V came to 3 bases and at J to 6 bases, leaving 7 bases not matched to a gene. CDR3 DNA: TGTGCCAGCAGCTTTAGCGGGAGGGGTACCTGCGAGCAGTACTTC. This gives the protein CASSFSGRGTCEQYF.

Many counts were recorded for this clonotype. The gene calls are TRBV10-2 and TRBJ2-1; D is uncertain. The CDR3 totals 11 residues. The germline V and J ends were trimmed by 2 bases and 7 bases, with 3 bases remaining between them. In germline, CDR1 is WSHSY, CDR2 SAAADI. The CDR3 protein is CASSEGNEQFF. CDR3 in DNA: TGCGCCAGCAGTGAGGGTAATGAGCAGTTCTTC.

The V gene is TRBV15, the J gene TRBJ2-7; D gene ambiguous. The germline CDR1 and CDR2 sequences are LNHNV and YYDKDF (reference sequence). CDR3 length: 13 residues. V was clipped by 5 bases and J by 4 bases, with 12 bases between them. CDR3 nucleotide sequence: TGTGCCACCAGCGCGGATACGCCATACGAGCAGTACTTC. Translated: CATSADTPYEQYF.

This clonotype was counted many times. The V call is TRBV7-9, the J call TRBJ1-1; D is unresolved. Trimming cost V 0 bases and J 0 bases, with 5 bases left between them. Germline CDR1 SEHNR, CDR2 FQNEAQ (reference sequence). This CDR3 spans 14 amino acids. The DNA for the CDR3 is TGTGCCAGCAGCTTAGCTCCTATGAACACTGAAGCTTTCTTT. This sequence encodes CASSLAPMNTEAFF.

This clonotype has a handful of counts. The chain uses TRBV10-2 and TRBJ2-7; no clear D gene. V was shortened by 7 bases and J by 1 base, with 8 bases between the two germline ends. This CDR3 has 12 amino acids. The germline V gene has CDR1 WSHSY and CDR2 SAAADI. The CDR3 nucleotides read TGCGCCAGCATGAAAGGGTCCTACGAGCAGTACTTC. Its translation is CASMKGSYEQYF.

This clonotype showed up just a few times. This chain connects TRBV7-2 to TRBJ1-1, with D perhaps TRBD1 (5 bases). V dropped 2 bases and J dropped 4 bases, with 11 bases sitting between them. Germline CDR1 and CDR2: SGHTA and FQGNSA. The CDR3 loop spans 14 amino acids. The CDR3 region is CASSLISGSTEAFF. DNA for the CDR3: TGTGCCAGCAGCTTAATATCAGGGAGCACTGAAGCTTTCTTT.

This clonotype was counted many times. The rearrangement joins TRBV7-8 to TRBJ2-3, with 9 bases that match TRBD2. Germline CDR1 and CDR2: SGHVS and FQNEAQ. Unmatched junction bases numbered 9, after V lost 1 base and J lost 4 bases. The CDR3 sequence is 17 residues long. CDR3 protein: CASSLVAGGFVADTQYF. The CDR3 nucleotides are TGTGCCAGCAGCTTAGTCGCGGGGGGGTTCGTCGCAGATACGCAGTATTTT.

There are many counts of this clonotype. The chain has TRBV12-3 or TRBV12-4 and TRBJ2-7; possibly TRBD1 or TRBD2 for D (5 bases each). This CDR3 has 12 amino acids. Trimming left V 3 bases short and J 5 bases short, with 8 bases between. The DNA for the CDR3 is TGTGCCAGCAGTTTGATGGGGGACGAGCAGTACTTC. Its translation: CASSLMGDEQYF.

This clonotype has ten or more counts. The CDR3 sequence: CASSQDRAGFETQYF. CDR3 DNA: TGTGCCAGCAGCCAGGACAGGGCGGGGTTCGAGACCCAGTACTTC. The chain employs TRBV3-1 and TRBJ2-5; 8 bases are shared with TRBD1. Germline V gene data show CDR1 as LGHDT and CDR2 as YNNKEL (reference sequence). The V gene end was trimmed by 3 bases and the J gene end by 5 bases; junction bases not matched to a gene: 8. CDR3 length equals 15 residues.